This T cell receptor beta chain originates from a study of Ad26.COV2.S vaccination and SARS-CoV-2 variants. Study-wide background: The donor participated in the COV1001 trial, in its Ad26.COV2.S arm. Study-wide results and limits: Spike-specific TCR breadth in vaccine recipients exceeded that seen in placebo recipients. Vaccinees reportedly had broad spike-specific CD8+ and CD4+ T cell responses.

Libraries were prepared by immunoSEQ multiplex PCR; TCRdb keeps only in-frame clonotypes and omits some of them. The sample contains roughly 300,000 clones, less than 90% of which appear only once. Stated treatment: some 20 received Ad26.COV2.S at low or high dose, single or two shots; roughly five received placebo; per-sample allocation not given. The samples were gathered on day 63 after the first injection of vaccine or placebo. Within Boston, the person who donated was an adult of 18-55 years. About this clone: Its target is not known.

CDR1 WNHNN and CDR2 SYGVQD come from the germline V gene (reference sequence). The CDR3 is 15 amino acids. Trimming removed 5 bases at V and 4 bases at J, with 15 bases between. V gene TRBV10-1 combines with J gene TRBJ2-1; D is perhaps TRBD2 (6 bases). The receptor was isolated from a person aged 18-65 years who received the Ad26.COV2.S COVID-19 vaccine or a placebo. The source material was peripheral blood, sampled in a trial of Ad26.COV2.S vaccine versus placebo. The CDR3 sequence: CASSTSGTRYNEQFF. CDR3 coding DNA: TGCGCCAGCAGTACCTCCGGGACTCGGTACAATGAGCAGTTCTTC.